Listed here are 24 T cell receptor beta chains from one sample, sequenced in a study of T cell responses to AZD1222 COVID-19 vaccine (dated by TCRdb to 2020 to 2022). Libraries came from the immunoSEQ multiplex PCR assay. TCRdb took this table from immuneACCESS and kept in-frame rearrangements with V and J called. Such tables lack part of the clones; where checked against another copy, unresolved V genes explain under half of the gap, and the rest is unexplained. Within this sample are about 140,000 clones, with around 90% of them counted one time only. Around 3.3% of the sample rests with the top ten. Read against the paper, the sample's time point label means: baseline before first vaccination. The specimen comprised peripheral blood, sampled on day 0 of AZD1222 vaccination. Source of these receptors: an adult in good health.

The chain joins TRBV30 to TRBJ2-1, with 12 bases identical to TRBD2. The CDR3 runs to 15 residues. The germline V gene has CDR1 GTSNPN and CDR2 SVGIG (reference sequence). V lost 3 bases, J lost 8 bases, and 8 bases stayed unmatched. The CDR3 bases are TGTGCCTGGAGCGCAGGACTAGCGGGAACCTATGAGCAGTTCTTC. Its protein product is CAWSAGLAGTYEQFF.

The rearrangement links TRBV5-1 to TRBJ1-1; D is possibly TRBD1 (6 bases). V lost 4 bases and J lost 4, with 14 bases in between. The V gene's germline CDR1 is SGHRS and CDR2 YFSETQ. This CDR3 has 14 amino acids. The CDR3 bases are TGCGCCAGCAGCGAAACAGGGTTGTTCACTGAAGCTTTCTTT. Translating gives CASSETGLFTEAFF.

Written as DNA, the CDR3 is TGCGCCAGCAGCTTGGGCGGGCCAGGGTTCGGGATGAACACTGAAGCTTTCTTT. Encoded protein: CASSLGGPGFGMNTEAFF. The rearrangement joins TRBV5-1 to TRBJ1-1; D is perhaps TRBD1 (5 bases). This CDR3 region has 18 residues. Germline CDR1 is SGHRS and CDR2 is YFSETQ. The V and J ends lost 0 bases and 0 bases respectively, with 18 bases between them.

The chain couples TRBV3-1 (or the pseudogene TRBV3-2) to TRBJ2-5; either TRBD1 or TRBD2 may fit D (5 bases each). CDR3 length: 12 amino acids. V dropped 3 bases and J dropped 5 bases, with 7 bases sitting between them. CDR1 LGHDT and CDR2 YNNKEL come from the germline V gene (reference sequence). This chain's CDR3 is CASSQGVETQYF. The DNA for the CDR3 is TGTGCCAGCAGCCAGGGGGTCGAGACCCAGTACTTC.

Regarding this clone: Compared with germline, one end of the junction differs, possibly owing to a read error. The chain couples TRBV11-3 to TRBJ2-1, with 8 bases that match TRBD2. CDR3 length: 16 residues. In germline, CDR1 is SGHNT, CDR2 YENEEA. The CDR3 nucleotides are TGTGCCAGCAGTTTAGGGGGACTAGACTCCTACAATGAGCAGTTCTTC. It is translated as CASSLGGLDSYNEQFF.

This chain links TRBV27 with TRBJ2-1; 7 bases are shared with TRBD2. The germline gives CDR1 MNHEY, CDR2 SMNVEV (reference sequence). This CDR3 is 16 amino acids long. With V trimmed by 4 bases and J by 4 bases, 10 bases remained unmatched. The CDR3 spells CASSYTSVQTYNEQFF. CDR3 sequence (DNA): TGTGCCAGCAGTTACACTAGCGTACAAACATACAATGAGCAGTTCTTC.

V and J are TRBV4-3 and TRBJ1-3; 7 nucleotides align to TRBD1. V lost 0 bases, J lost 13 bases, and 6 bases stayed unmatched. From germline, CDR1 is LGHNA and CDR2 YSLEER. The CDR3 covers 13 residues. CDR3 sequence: CASSQETGTAIYF. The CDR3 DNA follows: TGCGCCAGCAGCCAAGAAACCGGGACAGCAATATATTTT.

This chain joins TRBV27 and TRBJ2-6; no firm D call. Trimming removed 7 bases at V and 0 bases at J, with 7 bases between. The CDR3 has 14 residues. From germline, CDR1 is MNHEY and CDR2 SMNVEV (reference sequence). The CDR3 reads CASTSLSGANVLTF. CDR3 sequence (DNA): TGTGCCAGCACCTCCCTCTCTGGGGCCAACGTCCTGACTTTC.

CDR3 in DNA: TGTGCCAGCAGCTTTCCGGGACAGGGGGTCTACAATGAGCAGTTCTTC. It encodes CASSFPGQGVYNEQFF. The rearrangement joins TRBV7-8 to TRBJ2-1; 11 nucleotides match TRBD1. The J segment lost 3 bases and the V segment lost 3 bases, leaving 4 bases of the junction unmatched. The CDR3 covers 16 residues. Germline CDR1 SGHVS, CDR2 FQNEAQ.

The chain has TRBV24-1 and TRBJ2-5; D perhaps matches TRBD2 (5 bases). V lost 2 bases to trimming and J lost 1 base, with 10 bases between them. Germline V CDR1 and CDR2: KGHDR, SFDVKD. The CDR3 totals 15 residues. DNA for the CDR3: TGTGCCACCAGTGATTCCCGGACTGGCCAAGAGACCCAGTACTTC. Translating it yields CATSDSRTGQETQYF.

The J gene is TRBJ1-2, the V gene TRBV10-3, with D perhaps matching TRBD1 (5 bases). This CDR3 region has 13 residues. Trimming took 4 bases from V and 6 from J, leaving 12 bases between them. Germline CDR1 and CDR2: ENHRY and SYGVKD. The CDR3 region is CAISAQGEDGYTF. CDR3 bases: TGTGCCATCAGTGCGCAGGGCGAGGATGGCTACACCTTC.

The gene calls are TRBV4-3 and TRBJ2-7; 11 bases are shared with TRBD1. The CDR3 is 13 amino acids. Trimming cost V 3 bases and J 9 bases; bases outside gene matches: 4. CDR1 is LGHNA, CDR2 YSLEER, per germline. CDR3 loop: CASSQDRGQGQYF. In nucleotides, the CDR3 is TGCGCCAGCAGCCAGGACAGGGGGCAAGGGCAGTACTTC.

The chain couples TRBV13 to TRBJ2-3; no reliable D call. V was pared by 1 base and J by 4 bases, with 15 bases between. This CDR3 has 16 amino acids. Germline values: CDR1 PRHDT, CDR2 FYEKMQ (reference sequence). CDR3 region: CASSLENEAVSDTQYF. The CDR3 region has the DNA TGTGCCAGCAGCTTAGAAAACGAGGCGGTGTCAGATACGCAGTATTTT. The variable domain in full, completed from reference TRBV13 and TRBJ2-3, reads AAGVIQSPRHLIKEKRETATLKCYPIPRHDTVYWYQQGPGQDPQFLISFYEKMQSDKGSIPDRFSAQQFSDYHSELNMSSLELGDSALYFCASSLENEAVSDTQYFGPGTRLTVL.

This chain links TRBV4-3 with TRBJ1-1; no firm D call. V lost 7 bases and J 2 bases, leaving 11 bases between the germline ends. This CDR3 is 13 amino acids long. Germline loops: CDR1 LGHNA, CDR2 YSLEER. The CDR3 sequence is CASTGQINTEAFF. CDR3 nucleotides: TGCGCCAGCACGGGTCAGATCAACACTGAAGCTTTCTTT.

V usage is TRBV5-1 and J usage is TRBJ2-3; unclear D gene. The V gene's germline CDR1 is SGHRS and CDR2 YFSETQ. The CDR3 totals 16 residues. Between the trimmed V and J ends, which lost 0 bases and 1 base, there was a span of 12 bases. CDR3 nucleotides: TGCGCCAGCAGCTTGGGTCACGGAACGCGCACAGATACGCAGTATTTT. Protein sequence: CASSLGHGTRTDTQYF.

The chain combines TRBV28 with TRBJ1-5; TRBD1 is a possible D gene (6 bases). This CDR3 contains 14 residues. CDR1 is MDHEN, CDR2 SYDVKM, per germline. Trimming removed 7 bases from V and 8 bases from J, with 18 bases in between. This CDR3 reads CASIPSGDWKPQHF. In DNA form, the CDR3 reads TGTGCCAGCATTCCCTCAGGGGATTGGAAGCCCCAGCATTTT. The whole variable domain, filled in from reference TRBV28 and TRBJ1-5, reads DVKVTQSSRYLVKRTGEKVFLECVQDMDHENMFWYRQDPGLGLRLIYFSYDVKMKEKGDIPEGYSVSREKKERFSLILESASTNQTSMYLCASIPSGDWKPQHFGDGTRLSIL.

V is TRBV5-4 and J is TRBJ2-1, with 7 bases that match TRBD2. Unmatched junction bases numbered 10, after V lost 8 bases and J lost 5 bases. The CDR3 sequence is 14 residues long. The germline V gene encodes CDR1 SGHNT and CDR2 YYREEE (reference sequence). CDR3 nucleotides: TGTGCCAGTCTCGTCGGGAGGAACGACAATGAGCAGTTCTTC. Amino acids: CASLVGRNDNEQFF. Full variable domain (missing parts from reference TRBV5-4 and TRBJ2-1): ETGVTQSPTHLIKTRGQQVTLRCSSQSGHNTVSWYQQALGQGPQFIFQYYREEENGRGNFPPRFSGLQFPNYSSELNVNALELDDSALYLCASLVGRNDNEQFFGPGTRLTVL.

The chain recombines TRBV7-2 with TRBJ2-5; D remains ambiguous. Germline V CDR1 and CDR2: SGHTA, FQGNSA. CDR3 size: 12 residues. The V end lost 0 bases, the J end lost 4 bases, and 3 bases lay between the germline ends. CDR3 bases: TGTGCCAGCAGCTTAGCCGGAGAGACCCAGTACTTC. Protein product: CASSLAGETQYF.

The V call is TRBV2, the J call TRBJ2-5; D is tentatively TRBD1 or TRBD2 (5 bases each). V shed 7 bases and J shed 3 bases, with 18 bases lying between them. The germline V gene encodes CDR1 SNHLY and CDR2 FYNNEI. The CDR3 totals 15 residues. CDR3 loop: CASKLRARAEETQYF. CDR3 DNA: TGTGCCAGCAAGCTGCGGGCCAGGGCCGAAGAGACCCAGTACTTC.

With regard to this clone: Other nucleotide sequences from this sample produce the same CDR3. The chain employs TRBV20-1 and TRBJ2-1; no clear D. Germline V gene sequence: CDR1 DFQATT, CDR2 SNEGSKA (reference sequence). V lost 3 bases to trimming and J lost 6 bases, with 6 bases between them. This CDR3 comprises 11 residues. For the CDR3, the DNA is TGCAGTGCTAGTGGCGTCAATGAGCAGTTCTTC. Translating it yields CSASGVNEQFF.

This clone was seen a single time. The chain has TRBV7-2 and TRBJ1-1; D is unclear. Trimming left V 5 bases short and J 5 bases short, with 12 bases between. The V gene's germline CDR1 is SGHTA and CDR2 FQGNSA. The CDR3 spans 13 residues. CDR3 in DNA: TGTGCCAGCAGCCTCCAGACGCGGACTGAAGCTTTCTTT. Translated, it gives CASSLQTRTEAFF.

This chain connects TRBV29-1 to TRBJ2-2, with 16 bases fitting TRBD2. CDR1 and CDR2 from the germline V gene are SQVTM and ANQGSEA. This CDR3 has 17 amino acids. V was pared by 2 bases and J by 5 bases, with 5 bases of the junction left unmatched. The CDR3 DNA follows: TGCAGCGTTGAATCGGGACTAGCGGGAGGGGGGACCGGGGAGCTGTTTTTT. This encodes CSVESGLAGGGTGELFF.

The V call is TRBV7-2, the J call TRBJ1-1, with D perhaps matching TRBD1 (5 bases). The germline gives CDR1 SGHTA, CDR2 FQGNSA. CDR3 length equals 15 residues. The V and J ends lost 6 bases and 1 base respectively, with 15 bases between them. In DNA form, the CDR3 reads TGTGCCAGCAGTCGCGCCCAGGGACGGAACACTGAAGCTTTCTTT. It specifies CASSRAQGRNTEAFF.

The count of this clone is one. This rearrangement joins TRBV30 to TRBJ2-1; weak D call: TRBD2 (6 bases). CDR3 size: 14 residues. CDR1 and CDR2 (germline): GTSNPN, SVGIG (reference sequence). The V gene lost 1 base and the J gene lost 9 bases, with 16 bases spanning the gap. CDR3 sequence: CAWSETFSGAEQFF. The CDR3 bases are TGTGCCTGGAGTGAGACGTTTAGCGGAGCTGAGCAGTTCTTC.